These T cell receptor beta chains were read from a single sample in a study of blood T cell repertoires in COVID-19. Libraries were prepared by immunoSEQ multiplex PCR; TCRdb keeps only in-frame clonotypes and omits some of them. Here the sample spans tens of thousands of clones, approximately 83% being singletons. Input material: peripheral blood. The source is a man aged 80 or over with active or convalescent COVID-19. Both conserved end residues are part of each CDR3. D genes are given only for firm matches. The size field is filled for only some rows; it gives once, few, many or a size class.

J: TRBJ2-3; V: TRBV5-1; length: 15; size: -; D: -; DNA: TGCGCCAGCAGTTCCACCCCAAGCCCGGCAGATACGCAGTATTTT; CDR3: CASSSTPSPADTQYF
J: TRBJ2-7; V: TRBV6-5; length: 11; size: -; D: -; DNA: TGTGCCAGCAGTTACAGAGCCGAGCAGTACTTC; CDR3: CASSYRAEQYF
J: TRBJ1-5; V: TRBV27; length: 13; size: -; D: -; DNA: TGTGCCAGCAGCCCATGGGGCGATCAGCCCCAGCATTTT; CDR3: CASSPWGDQPQHF
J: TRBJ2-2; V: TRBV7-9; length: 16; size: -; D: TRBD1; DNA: TGTGCCAGCAGCCGTGCAGGGACAGAGAACACCGGGGAGCTGTTTTTT; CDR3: CASSRAGTENTGELFF
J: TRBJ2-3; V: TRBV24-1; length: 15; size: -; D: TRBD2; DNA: TGTGCCACCAGCGAGAGCGGGGGGCTCACAGATACGCAGTATTTT; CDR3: CATSESGGLTDTQYF
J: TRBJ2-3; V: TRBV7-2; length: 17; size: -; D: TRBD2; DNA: TGTGCCAGCAGCTATAGAAGGGGTGTGGCTAGCGGAAATACGCAGTATTTT; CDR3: CASSYRRGVASGNTQYF
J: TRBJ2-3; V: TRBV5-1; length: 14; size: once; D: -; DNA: TGCGCCAGCAGCCCCAGGACAGGCACAGATACGCAGTATTTT; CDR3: CASSPRTGTDTQYF
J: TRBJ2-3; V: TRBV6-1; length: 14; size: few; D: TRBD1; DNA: TGTGCCAGCAGTGACAGGGGGCTGGGTGATACGCAGTATTTT; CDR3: CASSDRGLGDTQYF
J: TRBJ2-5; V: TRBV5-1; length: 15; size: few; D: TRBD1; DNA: TGCGCCAGCAGCGTCGGGACAGGCCCCTTGGAGACCCAGTACTTC; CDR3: CASSVGTGPLETQYF
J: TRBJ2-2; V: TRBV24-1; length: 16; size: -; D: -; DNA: TGTGCCACCATGTTAGGGGCCGAAGTTAACACCGGGGAGCTGTTTTTT; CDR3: CATMLGAEVNTGELFF
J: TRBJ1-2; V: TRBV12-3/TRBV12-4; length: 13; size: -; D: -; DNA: TGTGCCAGCAGCTCCCCCGGGACAACTGGCTACACCTTC; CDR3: CASSSPGTTGYTF
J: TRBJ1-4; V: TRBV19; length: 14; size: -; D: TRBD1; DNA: TGTGCCAGTAGTCAGCCGGGGACAGACGAAAAACTGTTTTTT; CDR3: CASSQPGTDEKLFF
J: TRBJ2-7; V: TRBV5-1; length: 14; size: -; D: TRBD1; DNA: TGCGCCAGCAACTGGGGGACAGACTCCTACGAGCAGTACTTC; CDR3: CASNWGTDSYEQYF
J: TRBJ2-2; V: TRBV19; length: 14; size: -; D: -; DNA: TGTGCCAGTAGTCGATCAGGGAACACCGGGGAGCTGTTTTTT; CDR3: CASSRSGNTGELFF
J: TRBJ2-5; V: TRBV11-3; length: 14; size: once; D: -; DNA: TGTGCCAGCAGCTATGGGGAGGCCCAAGAGACCCAGTACTTC; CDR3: CASSYGEAQETQYF
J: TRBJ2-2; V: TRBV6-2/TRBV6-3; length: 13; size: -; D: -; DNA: TGTGCCAGCAGCCACCAGGGAACCGGGGAGCTGTTTTTT; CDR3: CASSHQGTGELFF
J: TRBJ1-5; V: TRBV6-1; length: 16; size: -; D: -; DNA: TGTGCCAGCAGTGAAGGGGGGGGCTTGAGCAATCAGCCCCAGCATTTT; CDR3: CASSEGGGLSNQPQHF
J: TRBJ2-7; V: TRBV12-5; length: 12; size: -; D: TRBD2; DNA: TGTGCTAGTGGAGGGACTATCTACGAGCAGTACTTC; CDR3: CASGGTIYEQYF
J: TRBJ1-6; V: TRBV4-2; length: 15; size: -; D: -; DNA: TGTGCCAGCAGCCAAGATTATGCGGGGAATTCACCCCTCCACTTT; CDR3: CASSQDYAGNSPLHF
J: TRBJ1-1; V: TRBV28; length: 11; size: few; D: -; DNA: TGTGCCAGCCGGTTCCGAACTGAAGCTTTCTTT; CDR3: CASRFRTEAFF
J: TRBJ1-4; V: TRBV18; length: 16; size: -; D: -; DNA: TGTGCCAGCTCACATGAACAGGGCTCGATTGACGAAAAACTGTTTTTT; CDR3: CASSHEQGSIDEKLFF
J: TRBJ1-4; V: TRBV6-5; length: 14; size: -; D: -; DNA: TGTGCCAGCAGTTACGCAGGGGTCGGCGAAAAACTGTTTTTT; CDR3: CASSYAGVGEKLFF
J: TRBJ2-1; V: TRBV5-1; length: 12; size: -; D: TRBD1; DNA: TGCGCCAGCAGCTCACAGGGGAATGAGCAGTTCTTC; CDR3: CASSSQGNEQFF
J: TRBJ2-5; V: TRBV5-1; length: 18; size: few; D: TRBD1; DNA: TGCGCCAGCACCCCTGGGGTTGTGGACAGGGCAAGCCGAGAGACCCAGTACTTC; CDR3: CASTPGVVDRASRETQYF
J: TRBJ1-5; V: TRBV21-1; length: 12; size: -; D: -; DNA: TGTGCCAGTCCGGGACACCGCGGGCCCCAGCATTTT; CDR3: CASPGHRGPQHF
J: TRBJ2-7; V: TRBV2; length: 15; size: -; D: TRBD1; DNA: TGTGCCAGCAGCCAACCGGGACAGGGACTGTACGAGCAGTACTTC; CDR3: CASSQPGQGLYEQYF
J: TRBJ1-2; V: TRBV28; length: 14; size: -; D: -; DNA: TGTGCCAGCTGTCGAGGTGGTGCCGACTATGGCTACACCTTC; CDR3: CASCRGGADYGYTF
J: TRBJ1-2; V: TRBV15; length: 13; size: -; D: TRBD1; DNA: TGTGCCACCAGCAGAGATTACAGGGGTGGCTACACCTTC; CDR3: CATSRDYRGGYTF
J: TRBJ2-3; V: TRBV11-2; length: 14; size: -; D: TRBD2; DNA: TGTGCCAGCAGCTTGGGGGGGAGCACAGATACGCAGTATTTT; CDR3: CASSLGGSTDTQYF
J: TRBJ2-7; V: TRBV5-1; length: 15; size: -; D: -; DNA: TGCGCCAGCAGCTTGTTCCCCAGCCTAGCCTACGAGCAGTACTTC; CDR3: CASSLFPSLAYEQYF
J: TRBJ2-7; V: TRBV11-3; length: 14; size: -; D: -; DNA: TGTGCCAGCAGCTTAGTCACAGGCTCTACGGAGCAGTACTTC; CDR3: CASSLVTGSTEQYF
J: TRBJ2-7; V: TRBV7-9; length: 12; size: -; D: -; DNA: TGTGCCAGCAGCTTCTCCGTCTACGAGCAGTACTTC; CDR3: CASSFSVYEQYF
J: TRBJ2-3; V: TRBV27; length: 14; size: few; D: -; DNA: TGTGCCAGCAGTTCCCAACATGGTACCGATACGCAGTATTTT; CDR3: CASSSQHGTDTQYF